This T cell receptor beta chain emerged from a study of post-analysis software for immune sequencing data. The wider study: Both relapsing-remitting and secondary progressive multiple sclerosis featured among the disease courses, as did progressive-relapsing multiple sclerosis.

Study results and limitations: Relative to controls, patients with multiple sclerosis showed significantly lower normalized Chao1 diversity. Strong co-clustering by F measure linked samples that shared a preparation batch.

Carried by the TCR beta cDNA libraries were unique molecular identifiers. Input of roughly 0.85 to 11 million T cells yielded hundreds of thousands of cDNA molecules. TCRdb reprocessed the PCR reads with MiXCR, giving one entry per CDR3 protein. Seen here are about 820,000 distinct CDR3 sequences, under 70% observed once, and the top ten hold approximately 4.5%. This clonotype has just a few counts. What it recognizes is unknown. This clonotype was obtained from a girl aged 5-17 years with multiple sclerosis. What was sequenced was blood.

The chain's CDR3 is CASSGGQPTDTQYF. The CDR3 DNA reads TGTGCCAGCAGTGGGGGGCAACCCACAGATACGCAGTATTTT. The V gene is TRBV6-4, the J gene TRBJ2-3; D perhaps matches TRBD1 (6 bases). Per the germline V gene, CDR1 is MRHNA and CDR2 is SNTAGT. With 4 bases removed from V and 2 bases from J, the gap between germline ends came to 10 bases. This CDR3 has 14 residues.